Each of the 28 T cell receptor beta chains below was sequenced from the same sample in a study of shared clonotypes between healthy human individuals. Using immunoSEQ multiplex PCR, the repertoire was profiled, and TCRdb retains in-frame clones only, with some absent. The sample lists approximately 340,000 clones; 73% were seen once. Sequencing was done on a sample of memory CD4+ T cells sorted from blood. The subset denotes: CD45RA-negative fraction. These receptors all come from a man younger than 40 in good health.

The chain recombines TRBV6-5 with TRBJ1-1; possible D gene TRBD1, 5 bases. The V gene lost 3 bases and the J gene lost 5 bases, with 13 bases spanning the gap. The germline V gene has CDR1 MNHEY and CDR2 SVGAGI. The CDR3 consists of 14 residues. This chain's CDR3 is CASSYGGVVTEAFF. Here the CDR3 DNA reads TGTGCCAGCAGTTATGGGGGGGTCGTGACTGAAGCTTTCTTT.

On this clone itself: Other DNA sequences in the sample encode the same CDR3. The chain couples TRBV7-8 to TRBJ1-1; D unresolved. CDR1 is SGHVS and CDR2 is FQNEAQ in the germline V gene. Trimming removed 2 bases from V and 1 base from J, with 5 bases in between. The CDR3 is made up of 13 amino acids. CDR3 DNA: TGTGCCAGCAGCTTACCAGGGAACACTGAAGCTTTCTTT. It is translated as CASSLPGNTEAFF.

The chain employs TRBV5-8 and TRBJ2-5, with 14 bases that match TRBD2. V shed 7 bases and J 5 bases; nucleotides not matched to a gene: 7. Germline V CDR1 and CDR2: SGHTS, YDEGEE. The CDR3 is made up of 15 amino acids. The CDR3 loop is CASGTSGRFGETQYF. The CDR3 coding sequence is TGTGCCAGCGGGACTAGCGGGAGATTTGGCGAGACCCAGTACTTC.

This sequence joins TRBV29-1 and TRBJ2-3; 8 bases align to TRBD2. Trimming removed 5 bases from V and 6 bases from J; junction bases left unmatched: 4. CDR3 length: 12 residues. Germline V gene lookup returns CDR1 SQVTM and CDR2 ANQGSEA. CDR3: CSVLTSGDTQYF. The CDR3 DNA follows: TGCAGCGTTCTCACTAGCGGCGATACGCAGTATTTT.

This clone was seen a handful of times. The chain couples TRBV10-2 to TRBJ2-1, with a possible D match to TRBD1 (6 bases). The CDR3 totals 15 residues. Trimming took off 3 bases at V and 4 bases at J, with 13 bases between the two ends. Germline values: CDR1 WSHSY, CDR2 SAAADI. The CDR3 sequence is CASSDGAGEYNEQFF. CDR3 nucleotide sequence: TGCGCCAGCAGTGATGGGGCAGGGGAGTACAATGAGCAGTTCTTC.

The gene calls are TRBV18 and TRBJ2-4; 8 bases align to TRBD2. This CDR3 has 16 amino acids. Germline V gives CDR1 KGHSH, CDR2 LQKENI. Germline trimming cut 3 bases from V and 8 bases from J; bases unmatched to any gene: 12. The CDR3: CASSPAGSGSVYIQYF. The DNA for the CDR3 is TGTGCCAGCTCACCCGCAGGGAGCGGGAGTGTATACATTCAGTACTTC. Full variable domain (missing parts from reference TRBV18 and TRBJ2-4): NAGVMQNPRHLVRRRGQEARLRCSPMKGHSHVYWYRQLPEEGLKFMVYLQKENIIDESGMPKERFSAEFPKEGPSILRIQQVVRGDSAAYFCASSPAGSGSVYIQYFGAGTRLSVL.

V gene TRBV7-9 combines with J gene TRBJ1-1; 7 bases align to TRBD1. CDR3 length: 17 amino acids. The germline V gene has CDR1 SEHNR and CDR2 FQNEAQ (reference sequence). V lost 4 bases and J lost 5; bases outside the gene matches: 16. The CDR3 DNA sequence: TGTGCCAGCAGCTCGTTAGGGGGCCACAGGGTTGGTACTGAAGCTTTCTTT. As protein: CASSSLGGHRVGTEAFF.

The chain recombines TRBV11-3 with TRBJ2-2; D gene unclear. This CDR3 comprises 13 residues. The germline V and J ends were trimmed by 6 bases and 3 bases, with 8 bases remaining between them. Germline loops: CDR1 SGHNT, CDR2 YENEEA. The CDR3 loop reads CASRTGDTGELFF. The CDR3 DNA reads as TGTGCCAGCAGGACTGGAGACACCGGGGAGCTGTTTTTT.

This clone has just a few counts. The V gene is TRBV5-1, the J gene TRBJ2-1; TRBD2 aligns across 10 bases. The CDR3 spans 20 residues. Germline V CDR1 and CDR2: SGHRS, YFSETQ. The trim removed 0 bases at V and 1 base at J, leaving 13 bases unmatched. CDR3 loop: CASSLAGLLAGSNSYNEQFF. CDR3 in DNA: TGCGCCAGCAGCTTGGCCGGTTTACTAGCGGGGAGCAATTCCTACAATGAGCAGTTCTTC.

This chain links TRBV4-2 with TRBJ1-5; 9 bases agree with TRBD1. V lost 0 bases, J lost 0 bases, and 15 bases stayed unmatched. The CDR3 covers 21 residues. Per the germline V gene, CDR1 is LGHNA and CDR2 is YNFKEQ. The CDR3 spells CASSQEWNPQGADNSNQPQHF. Here the CDR3 DNA reads TGTGCCAGCAGCCAAGAATGGAACCCACAGGGGGCTGACAATAGCAATCAGCCCCAGCATTTT.

The rearrangement joins TRBV2 to TRBJ2-1; the D gene is possibly TRBD2 (6 bases). This CDR3 comprises 12 residues. Germline-derived CDR1 and CDR2 are SNHLY and FYNNEI. V was clipped by 6 bases and J by 8 bases, with 11 bases between them. The CDR3 protein is CASRGGQDEQFF. The CDR3 DNA follows: TGTGCCAGCAGGGGGGGTCAGGATGAGCAGTTCTTC.

This sequence joins TRBV5-1 and TRBJ2-3; TRBD2 agrees at 8 bases. Germline V CDR1 and CDR2: SGHRS, YFSETQ. This CDR3 contains 14 residues. The trim removed 4 bases at V and 2 bases at J, leaving 3 bases unmatched. The CDR3 is CASSKGLDTDTQYF. The CDR3 DNA reads as TGCGCCAGCAGCAAGGGACTAGACACAGATACGCAGTATTTT.

The chain recombines TRBV4-2 with TRBJ2-7; D might be TRBD1 or TRBD2, each matching 5 bases. The V end lost 3 bases, the J end lost 2 bases, and 17 bases lay between the germline ends. Per the germline V gene, CDR1 is LGHNA and CDR2 is YNFKEQ. The CDR3 has 16 residues. The CDR3 bases are TGTGCCAGCAGCCATCCTCCCGGGGCTTCTACCTACGAGCAGTACTTC. Its protein product is CASSHPPGASTYEQYF.

The rearrangement links TRBV5-1 to TRBJ2-7; TRBD2 agrees at 9 bases. Losses at the gene ends were 5 bases for V and 4 bases for J; bases not matched to a gene: 7. Germline V gives CDR1 SGHRS, CDR2 YFSETQ. The CDR3 consists of 14 residues. The CDR3 is CASSGGSGSYEQYF. CDR3 in DNA: TGCGCCAGCAGTGGAGGTAGCGGGAGTTACGAGCAGTACTTC.

The chain joins TRBV29-1 to TRBJ1-5; 9 bases are shared with TRBD1. CDR1 and CDR2 from the germline V gene are SQVTM and ANQGSEA. The CDR3 runs to 15 residues. J was trimmed by 1 base and V by 6 bases; bases with no gene match: 7. The chain's CDR3 is CSVATGTGSNQPQHF. For the CDR3, the DNA is TGCAGCGTAGCCACCGGGACAGGGAGCAATCAGCCCCAGCATTTT.

The rearrangement links TRBV4-1 to TRBJ2-7, with D unresolved. The V gene lost 0 bases and the J gene lost 2 bases, with 14 bases spanning the gap. Germline CDR1 reads MGHRA; CDR2 reads YSYEKL. The CDR3 length is 16 residues. The CDR3 nucleotides are TGCGCCAGCAGCCAAGAGGTCCTGGGATCCCCCTACGAGCAGTACTTC. It codes for CASSQEVLGSPYEQYF.

The V call is TRBV11-2, the J call TRBJ2-5; the match to TRBD2 covers 8 bases. The V and J ends lost 4 bases and 6 bases, in that order; junction bases with no gene match: 10. Germline CDR1 reads SGHAT; CDR2 reads FQNNGV. CDR3 size: 15 residues. As DNA, the CDR3 is TGTGCCAGCAGCTCCAGCGGGAGCCTATGGAAGACCCAGTACTTC. Encoded protein: CASSSSGSLWKTQYF.

Concerning this clone itself: Mismatch with germline at one junction end may stem from a read error. This chain's CDR3 is CASSEGEDQPQHF. Here the CDR3 DNA reads TGTGCCAGCAGCGAAGGAGAGGATCAGCCCCAGCATTTT. This chain connects TRBV2 to TRBJ1-5; D gene uncertain. The CDR3 covers 13 residues. Germline V lookup: CDR1 SNHLY, CDR2 FYNNEI.

V is TRBV11-3 and J is TRBJ1-4, with D possibly being TRBD1 (5 bases). Trimming took 5 bases from V and 0 from J, leaving 7 bases between them. Per germline, CDR1 SGHNT and CDR2 YENEEA. CDR3 size: 14 residues. CDR3 sequence reads: CASSRTTTNEKLFF. The CDR3 coding sequence is TGTGCCAGCAGCCGGACAACAACTAATGAAAAACTGTTTTTT.

This rearrangement joins TRBV18 to TRBJ2-3; TRBD2 matches 15 bases. The CDR3 covers 20 residues. Unmatched junction bases numbered 12, after V lost 2 bases and J lost 3 bases. Germline CDR1 is KGHSH and CDR2 is LQKENI. The chain's CDR3 is CASSPVAAGLAGGWTDTQYF. CDR3 DNA: TGTGCCAGCTCACCAGTAGCCGCGGGACTAGCGGGAGGCTGGACAGATACGCAGTATTTT.

This sequence joins TRBV10-3 and TRBJ1-6; a weak D match, TRBD1 (6 bases). The CDR3 is 14 residues long. The germline CDR1 and CDR2 sequences are ENHRY and SYGVKD. V dropped 6 bases and J dropped 9 bases, with 15 bases sitting between them. CDR3 protein: CAIRDRGGTSPLHF. CDR3 DNA: TGTGCCATCAGAGATAGGGGGGGTACTTCACCCCTCCACTTT.

This clone showed up just a few times. The chain has TRBV5-1 and TRBJ2-7, with TRBD1 as a possible D gene (5 bases). CDR3 size: 13 residues. V shed 4 bases and J shed 1 base, with 9 bases lying between them. Germline CDR1 and CDR2: SGHRS and YFSETQ. The CDR3 coding sequence is TGCGCCAGCAGCATGACAGAGTCCTACGAGCAGTACTTC. Encoded protein: CASSMTESYEQYF.

This clone showed up many times. The V gene is TRBV27, the J gene TRBJ2-1; no reliable D call. The V and J ends lost 6 bases and 7 bases respectively, with 13 bases between them. CDR3 length: 13 residues. Germline V lookup: CDR1 MNHEY, CDR2 SMNVEV (reference sequence). CDR3 in DNA: TGTGCCAGCAGCCGCTGGACCGGGAATGAGCAGTTCTTC. As protein: CASSRWTGNEQFF.

This clone was counted ten times or more. The chain joins TRBV6-5 to TRBJ2-7; D is uncertain. This CDR3 comprises 13 residues. Between the trimmed V and J ends, which lost 4 bases and 6 bases, there was a span of 13 bases. Germline CDR1 reads MNHEY; CDR2 reads SVGAGI. Here the CDR3 reads CASSFDISGEQYF. The CDR3 nucleotides are TGTGCCAGCAGTTTCGATATCTCCGGCGAGCAGTACTTC.

The chain couples TRBV9 to TRBJ2-3, with D hard to call. CDR3 size: 13 residues. Germline values: CDR1 SGDLS, CDR2 YYNGEE. Between the trimmed V and J ends, which lost 4 bases and 2 bases, there was a span of 8 bases. CDR3 bases: TGTGCCAGCAGCCTCCTACCCACAGATACGCAGTATTTT. This codes for CASSLLPTDTQYF. Full variable domain (remainder filled in from reference TRBV9 and TRBJ2-3): DSGVTQTPKHLITATGQRVTLRCSPRSGDLSVYWYQQSLDQGLQFLIQYYNGEERAKGNILERFSAQQFPDLHSELNLSSLELGDSALYFCASSLLPTDTQYFGPGTRLTVL.

This clone was found a few times. J is TRBJ2-7 and V is TRBV18, with D possibly called TRBD1 or TRBD2 (7 bases each). The V end was cut by 4 bases, the J end by 4 bases, with 14 bases between. Germline CDR1 reads KGHSH; CDR2 reads LQKENI. This CDR3 is 14 amino acids long. CDR3 region: CASSQGGTAYEQYF. The CDR3 nucleotides are TGTGCCAGCTCACAGGGAGGGACAGCATACGAGCAGTACTTC.

The CDR3, as DNA: TGCGCCAGCAGCTTCACCCCGGGACAAAGCGGGGAGCTGTTTTTT. This codes for CASSFTPGQSGELFF. V gene TRBV5-1 combines with J gene TRBJ2-2; possibly TRBD1 for D (6 bases). Deletions cut 2 bases from V and 7 bases from J, with 15 bases between. The germline V gene has CDR1 SGHRS and CDR2 YFSETQ. The length of the CDR3 is 15 residues.

The chain links TRBV7-9 to TRBJ1-2; 8 bases line up with TRBD1. The CDR3 loop spans 13 amino acids. In germline, CDR1 is SEHNR, CDR2 FQNEAQ (reference sequence). V shed 3 bases, J shed 12 bases, and the junction held 9 bases outside the gene matches. CDR3 amino acids: CASSFRGQGWDTF. CDR3 bases: TGTGCCAGCAGCTTCCGAGGACAGGGTTGGGACACCTTC.